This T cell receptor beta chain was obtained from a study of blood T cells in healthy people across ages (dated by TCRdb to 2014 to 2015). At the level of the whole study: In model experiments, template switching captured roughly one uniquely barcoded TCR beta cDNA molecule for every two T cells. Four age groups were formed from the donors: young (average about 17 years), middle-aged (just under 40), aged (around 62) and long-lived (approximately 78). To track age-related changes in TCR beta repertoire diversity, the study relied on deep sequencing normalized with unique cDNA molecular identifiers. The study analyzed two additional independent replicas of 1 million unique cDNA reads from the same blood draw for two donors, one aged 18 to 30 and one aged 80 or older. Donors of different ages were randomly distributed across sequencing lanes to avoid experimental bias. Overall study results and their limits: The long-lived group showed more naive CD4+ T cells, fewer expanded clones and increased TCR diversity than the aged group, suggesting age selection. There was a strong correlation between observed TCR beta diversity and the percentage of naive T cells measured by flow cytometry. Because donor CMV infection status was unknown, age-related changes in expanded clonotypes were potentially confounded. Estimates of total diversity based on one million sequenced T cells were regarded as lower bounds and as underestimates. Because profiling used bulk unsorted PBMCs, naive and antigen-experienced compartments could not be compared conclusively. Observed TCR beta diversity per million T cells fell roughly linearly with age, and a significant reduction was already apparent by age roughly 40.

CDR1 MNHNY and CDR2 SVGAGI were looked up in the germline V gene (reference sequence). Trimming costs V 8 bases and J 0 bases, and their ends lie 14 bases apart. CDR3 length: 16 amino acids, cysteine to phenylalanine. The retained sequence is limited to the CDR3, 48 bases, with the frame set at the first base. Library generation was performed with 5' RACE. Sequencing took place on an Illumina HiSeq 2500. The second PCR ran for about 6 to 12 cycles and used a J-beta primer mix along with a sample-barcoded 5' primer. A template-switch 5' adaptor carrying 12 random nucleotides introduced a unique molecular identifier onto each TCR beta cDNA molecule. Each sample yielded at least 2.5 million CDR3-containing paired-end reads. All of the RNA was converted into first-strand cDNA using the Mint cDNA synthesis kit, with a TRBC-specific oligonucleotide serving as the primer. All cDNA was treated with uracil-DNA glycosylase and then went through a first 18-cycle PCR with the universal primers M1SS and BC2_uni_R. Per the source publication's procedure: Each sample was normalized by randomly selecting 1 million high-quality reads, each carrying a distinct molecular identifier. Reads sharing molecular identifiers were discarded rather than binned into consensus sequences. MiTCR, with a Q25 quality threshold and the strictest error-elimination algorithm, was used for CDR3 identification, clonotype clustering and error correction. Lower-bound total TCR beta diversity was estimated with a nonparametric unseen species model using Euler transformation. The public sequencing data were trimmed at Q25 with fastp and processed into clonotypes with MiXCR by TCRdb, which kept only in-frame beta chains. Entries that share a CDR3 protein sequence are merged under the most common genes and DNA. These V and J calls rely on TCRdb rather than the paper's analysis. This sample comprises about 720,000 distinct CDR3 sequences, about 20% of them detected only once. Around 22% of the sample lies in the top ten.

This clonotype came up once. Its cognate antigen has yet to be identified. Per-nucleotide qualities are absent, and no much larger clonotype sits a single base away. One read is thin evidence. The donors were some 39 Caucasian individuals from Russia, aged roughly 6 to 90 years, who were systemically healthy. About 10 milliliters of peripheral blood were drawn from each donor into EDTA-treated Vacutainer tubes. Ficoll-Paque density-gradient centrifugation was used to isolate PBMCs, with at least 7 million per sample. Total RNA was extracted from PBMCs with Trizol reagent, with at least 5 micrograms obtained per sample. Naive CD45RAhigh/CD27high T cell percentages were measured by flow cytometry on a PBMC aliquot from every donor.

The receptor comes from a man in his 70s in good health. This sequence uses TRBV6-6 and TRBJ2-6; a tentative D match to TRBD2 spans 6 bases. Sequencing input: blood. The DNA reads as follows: TGTGCCAGCCTTGGGGGGACTGGCTCTGGGGCCAACGTCCTGACTTTC. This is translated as CASLGGTGSGANVLTF.